Listed below are T cell receptor beta chains from one sample, sequenced in a study of blood T cell repertoires in COVID-19. Assay: immunoSEQ multiplex PCR; the TCRdb copy retains only in-frame clones and omits some. This table has about 170,000 clones, 75% to 90% appearing once. Sequencing input: peripheral blood. The source of these receptors is a woman in her fifties or sixties with acute or convalescent COVID-19. Both conserved end residues are part of each CDR3. Each record gives: J gene, clone size, D gene, V gene, CDR3 DNA, CDR3 protein. D genes are given only for firm matches. A clone size is listed for some rows: how often the clone was seen (once, few, many), or a class if it is expanded.

>TRBJ2-7|NA|NA|TRBV11-2
TGTGCCAGCAGCACCCTATACAGCTACGAGCAGTACTTC
CASSTLYSYEQYF
>TRBJ1-4|NA|TRBD1|TRBV18
TGTGCCAGCTCACCGACCCAGGGGGCGCGGGCAACTAATGAAAAACTGTTTTTT
CASSPTQGARATNEKLFF
>TRBJ1-1|once|NA|TRBV7-2
TGTGCCAGCAGCTACAGCGGGGGGAACACTGAAGCTTTCTTT
CASSYSGGNTEAFF
>TRBJ1-1|NA|NA|TRBV30
TGTGCCTGGAGTGTGCAAAGGAGGAACACTGAAGCTTTCTTT
CAWSVQRRNTEAFF
>TRBJ2-5|NA|TRBD2|TRBV5-1
TGCGCCAGCAGCCAAGGCGGGATAGCGGGGGGCGGTGAGACCCAGTACTTC
CASSQGGIAGGGETQYF
>TRBJ1-1|NA|TRBD1|TRBV29-1
TGCAGCGTGTGGGACAGGTCGAACACTGAAGCTTTCTTT
CSVWDRSNTEAFF
>TRBJ2-6|NA|NA|TRBV9
TGTGCCAGCAGCGTAGAGCACTCTGGGGCCAACGTCCTGACTTTC
CASSVEHSGANVLTF
>TRBJ1-1|once|TRBD1|TRBV7-9
TGTGCCAGCAGCTTAGACAGGGGGCGTGAAGCTTTCTTT
CASSLDRGREAFF
>TRBJ2-7|once|NA|TRBV27
TGTGCCAGCAGTTTAAGGACTGATCTCTACGAGCAGTACTTC
CASSLRTDLYEQYF
>TRBJ1-2|NA|NA|TRBV11-2
TGTGCCAGCAGCTCCGGACAGATCTATGGCTACACCTTC
CASSSGQIYGYTF
>TRBJ1-4|once|NA|TRBV21-1
TGTGCCAGCAGCAAAGAGGTCAGGGATGAAAAACTGTTTTTT
CASSKEVRDEKLFF
>TRBJ1-1|few|NA|TRBV11-3
TGTGCCAGCAGCCCCAGGGTAGGCACTGAAGCTTTCTTT
CASSPRVGTEAFF
>TRBJ2-7|NA|TRBD2|TRBV5-1
TGCGCCAGCAGCCCAGGGGACCTAAGCGGGGGGCTCTACGAGCAGTACTTC
CASSPGDLSGGLYEQYF
>TRBJ2-7|NA|TRBD1|TRBV18
TGTGCCAGTGGGGAAGGGACAGGCTACGAGCAGTACTTC
CASGEGTGYEQYF
>TRBJ2-4|NA|NA|TRBV19
TGTGCCAGTAGTATGTGGGACAACAAAAACATTCAGTACTTC
CASSMWDNKNIQYF
>TRBJ1-5|NA|NA|TRBV3-1/TRBV3-2
TGTGCCAGCAGCCAAGATCTAGTGGTGGGTCAGCCCCAGCATTTT
CASSQDLVVGQPQHF
>TRBJ1-2|NA|NA|TRBV7-2
TGTGCCAGCAGCTTCCTGACGGCGGCATATGGCTACACCTTC
CASSFLTAAYGYTF
>TRBJ1-2|NA|NA|TRBV23-1
TGCGCCAGCAGTCAACACTACCGCCGAGTGGGTTGGCACACCTTC
CASSQHYRRVGWHTF
>TRBJ1-2|NA|NA|TRBV6-5
TGTGCCAGCAGCCCCAGGCAGAACTATGGCTACACCTTC
CASSPRQNYGYTF
>TRBJ2-7|NA|TRBD1|TRBV28
TGTGCCAGCAGTTTAGCTGGCCACAGGGGATCCTACGAGCAGTACTTC
CASSLAGHRGSYEQYF
>TRBJ2-1|NA|TRBD1|TRBV9
TGTGCCAGCAGCACCCGGGACAGGGACTATGAGCAGTTCTTC
CASSTRDRDYEQFF
>TRBJ2-1|NA|TRBD1|TRBV7-6
TGTGCCAGCAGCTTAAGAGGGGGCCCCCTTCGCAACTCCTACAATGAGCAGTTCTTC
CASSLRGGPLRNSYNEQFF
>TRBJ1-2|NA|NA|TRBV4-1
TGCGCCAGCAGCCAAGATCCGGGGGAAGGGGGCTACACCTTC
CASSQDPGEGGYTF
>TRBJ2-3|NA|NA|TRBV6-1
TGTGCCAGCAGTGAAAATCTTGGGGGGGATACGCAGTATTTT
CASSENLGGDTQYF
>TRBJ1-3|NA|NA|TRBV14
TGTGCCAGCCATACAGGGAATACTGGAAACACCATATATTTT
CASHTGNTGNTIYF
>TRBJ1-5|NA|TRBD1|TRBV19
TGTGCCAGTAGCATCCGGGACAGGGGGAGTCAGCCCCAGCATTTT
CASSIRDRGSQPQHF
>TRBJ2-7|NA|TRBD1|TRBV28
TGTGCCAGCAGTTTAGGGAGGACAGGGCTAAACGAGCAGTACTTC
CASSLGRTGLNEQYF
>TRBJ2-1|few|NA|TRBV7-3
TGTGCCAGCAGCTCACCAGGGAACAATGAGCAGTTCTTC
CASSSPGNNEQFF
>TRBJ1-1|NA|TRBD1|TRBV5-4
TGTGCCAGCAGCTTCGGACAGGGAAACACTGAAGCTTTCTTT
CASSFGQGNTEAFF
>TRBJ2-7|NA|NA|TRBV7-2
TGTGCCAGCAGCCCCAACTCCTACGAGCAGTACTTC
CASSPNSYEQYF
>TRBJ2-3|NA|TRBD1|TRBV28
TGTGCCAGCAGTAAGCCGGGACAGGGCACAGATACGCAGTATTTT
CASSKPGQGTDTQYF
>TRBJ2-1|NA|TRBD1|TRBV14
TGTGCCAGCAGCCTCCGGGACAGGGGTCACAATGAGCAGTTCTTC
CASSLRDRGHNEQFF
>TRBJ1-1|few|TRBD1|TRBV6-6
TGTGCCAGCAGTTACCCGACAGGGTGGCAGAACACTGAAGCTTTCTTT
CASSYPTGWQNTEAFF
>TRBJ2-3|NA|TRBD2|TRBV5-6
TGTGCCAGCAGCTTGGGGATAGGACTAGCGGCAGATACGCAGTATTTT
CASSLGIGLAADTQYF
>TRBJ2-5|NA|TRBD1|TRBV6-1
TGTGCCAGCACGCCAGGGGGCGGGGAGACCCAGTACTTC
CASTPGGGETQYF
>TRBJ1-4|NA|TRBD1|TRBV4-3
TGCGCCAGCAGCCTGACAGGGAGTGGAGAAAAACTGTTTTTT
CASSLTGSGEKLFF
>TRBJ2-5|NA|TRBD2|TRBV5-4
TGTGCCAGCAGCCCGGGGACTAGCGGGGGGGCATTGGAGACCCAGTACTTC
CASSPGTSGGALETQYF
>TRBJ2-1|once|TRBD2|TRBV7-2
TGTGCCAGCAACCGACTAGCGGGGGGCTACAATGAGCAGTTCTTC
CASNRLAGGYNEQFF
>TRBJ2-1|NA|NA|TRBV18
TGTGCCAGCTCGTTTCTCTACGGGGGTAACAATGAGCAGTTCTTC
CASSFLYGGNNEQFF
>TRBJ2-3|NA|TRBD2|TRBV5-6
TGTGCCAGCAGCCTTAGCGGGGGGCGGGGAGATACGCAGTATTTT
CASSLSGGRGDTQYF
>TRBJ2-7|once|TRBD2|TRBV19
TGTGCCAGTACCTACTTTAGGACTAGCGGGACCCTACCCGCCTACGAGCAGTACTTC
CASTYFRTSGTLPAYEQYF
>TRBJ2-3|NA|TRBD1|TRBV9
TGTGCCAGCAGCGCCGGGACAGGGAGAACAGATACGCAGTATTTT
CASSAGTGRTDTQYF
>TRBJ1-1|NA|TRBD1|TRBV6-5
TGTGCCAGCAGGACACAGGGGTGGAACACTGAAGCTTTCTTT
CASRTQGWNTEAFF